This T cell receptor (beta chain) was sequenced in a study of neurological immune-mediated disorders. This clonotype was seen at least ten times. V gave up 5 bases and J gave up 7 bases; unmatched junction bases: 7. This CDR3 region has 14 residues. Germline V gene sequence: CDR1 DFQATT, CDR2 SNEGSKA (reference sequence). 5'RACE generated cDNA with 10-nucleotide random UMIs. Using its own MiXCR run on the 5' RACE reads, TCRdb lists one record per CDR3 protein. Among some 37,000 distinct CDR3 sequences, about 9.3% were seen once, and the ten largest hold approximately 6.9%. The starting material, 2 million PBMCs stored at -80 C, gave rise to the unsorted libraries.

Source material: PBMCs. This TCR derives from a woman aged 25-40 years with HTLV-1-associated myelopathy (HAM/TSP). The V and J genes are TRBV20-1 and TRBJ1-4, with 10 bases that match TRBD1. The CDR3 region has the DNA TGCAGTGCTTATGACAGGGGGCCGTCTGAAAAACTGTTTTTT. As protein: CSAYDRGPSEKLFF.